The rows below give T cell receptor beta chains drawn from one sample of a study of Graves' ophthalmopathy and Graves' hyperthyroidism. TCRdb used MiXCR to reprocess the multiplex PCR reads, holding one entry per CDR3 protein. The sample lists 300,000 or so distinct CDR3 sequences, 17% seen once, with 9% to 15% in the top ten. Sequenced input: peripheral blood. These receptors all stem from an adult man with Graves' ophthalmopathy. The CDR3 runs from the conserved cysteine through the conserved F or W. The order of the fields is J gene, clone size, V gene, D gene, CDR3 protein, CDR3 DNA. The D gene is left open where the match is weak. Size is stated for part of the rows, as once, few or many counts, or as a class when the clone is expanded.

j_gene: TRBJ2-2
abundance: many
v_gene: TRBV5-1
d_gene: NA
CDR3aa: CASSRGQGNTGELFF
CDR3nt: TGCGCCAGCAGCCGCGGGCAGGGGAACACCGGGGAGCTGTTTTTT

j_gene: TRBJ1-5
abundance: many
v_gene: TRBV20-1
d_gene: TRBD1
CDR3aa: CSARAIGGGGQPQHF
CDR3nt: TGCAGTGCTAGAGCCATAGGAGGGGGCGGTCAGCCCCAGCATTTT

j_gene: TRBJ2-7
abundance: many
v_gene: TRBV6-5
d_gene: TRBD1
CDR3aa: CASKRTGGPYEQYF
CDR3nt: TGTGCCAGCAAACGGACAGGGGGACCCTACGAGCAGTACTTC

j_gene: TRBJ1-1
abundance: many
v_gene: TRBV6-4
d_gene: TRBD1
CDR3aa: CASKPGQGGVLSTEAFF
CDR3nt: TGTGCCAGCAAACCGGGACAGGGCGGGGTGTTGAGCACTGAAGCTTTCTTT

j_gene: TRBJ2-5
abundance: NA
v_gene: TRBV9
d_gene: TRBD1
CDR3aa: CASSNRDSITETQYF
CDR3nt: TGTGCCAGCAGCAACAGGGACAGTATAACGGAGACCCAGTACTTC

j_gene: TRBJ1-5
abundance: many
v_gene: TRBV20-1
d_gene: TRBD1
CDR3aa: CSAYPGQGRFQPQHF
CDR3nt: TGCAGTGCTTACCCGGGACAGGGCCGGTTTCAGCCCCAGCATTTT

j_gene: TRBJ2-2
abundance: once
v_gene: TRBV12-3/TRBV12-4
d_gene: TRBD2
CDR3aa: CASIRLAGTFGAGELFF
CDR3nt: TGTGCCAGCATACGACTAGCGGGAACTTTTGGGGCCGGGGAGCTGTTTTTT

j_gene: TRBJ2-2
abundance: many
v_gene: TRBV2
d_gene: NA
CDR3aa: CASSDTITGELFF
CDR3nt: TGTGCCAGCAGTGATACCATAACCGGGGAGCTGTTTTTT

j_gene: TRBJ2-7
abundance: NA
v_gene: TRBV20-1
d_gene: NA
CDR3aa: CSAPNSRVPEQYF
CDR3nt: TGCAGTGCTCCCAATAGTCGGGTCCCCGAGCAGTACTTC

j_gene: TRBJ2-7
abundance: many
v_gene: TRBV7-9
d_gene: TRBD2
CDR3aa: CASSSLAGDGYEQYF
CDR3nt: TGTGCCAGCAGCTCCCTAGCGGGAGATGGCTACGAGCAGTACTTC

j_gene: TRBJ1-2
abundance: many
v_gene: TRBV29-1
d_gene: TRBD1
CDR3aa: CSAAGQGAGYTF
CDR3nt: TGCAGCGCGGCGGGACAGGGGGCCGGCTACACCTTC

j_gene: TRBJ1-1
abundance: NA
v_gene: TRBV6-1
d_gene: NA
CDR3aa: CASIRGTEAFF
CDR3nt: TGTGCCAGCATTCGAGGCACTGAAGCTTTCTTT

j_gene: TRBJ2-7
abundance: many
v_gene: TRBV18
d_gene: TRBD1
CDR3aa: CAPRAYRGRHPYEQYF
CDR3nt: TGTGCCCCTCGGGCATACAGGGGGAGACATCCCTACGAGCAGTACTTC

j_gene: TRBJ2-5
abundance: NA
v_gene: TRBV6-1
d_gene: NA
CDR3aa: CASRGGAQETQYF
CDR3nt: TGTGCCAGCCGTGGGGGGGCACAAGAGACCCAGTACTTC

j_gene: TRBJ2-5
abundance: NA
v_gene: TRBV5-6
d_gene: TRBD1
CDR3aa: CASSFGQVGQETQYF
CDR3nt: TGTGCCAGCAGCTTTGGACAGGTGGGACAAGAGACTCAGTACTTC

j_gene: TRBJ1-1
abundance: many
v_gene: TRBV6-5
d_gene: TRBD1
CDR3aa: CASSYDRDLMNTEAFF
CDR3nt: TGTGCCAGCAGTTACGACAGGGACCTTATGAACACTGAAGCTTTCTTT

j_gene: TRBJ2-5
abundance: many
v_gene: TRBV12-3/TRBV12-4
d_gene: NA
CDR3aa: CASSTGLSRETQYF
CDR3nt: TGTGCCAGCAGTACCGGCCTCAGTAGGGAGACCCAGTACTTC

j_gene: TRBJ1-2
abundance: many
v_gene: TRBV4-2
d_gene: NA
CDR3aa: CASSQAFEASYGYTF
CDR3nt: TGTGCCAGCAGCCAAGCGTTCGAAGCCTCCTATGGCTACACCTTC

j_gene: TRBJ2-6
abundance: many
v_gene: TRBV6-5
d_gene: TRBD1
CDR3aa: CASISGQRSGANVLTF
CDR3nt: TGTGCCAGCATTTCGGGACAGCGCTCTGGGGCCAACGTCCTGACTTTC

j_gene: TRBJ1-2
abundance: NA
v_gene: TRBV28
d_gene: NA
CDR3aa: CASSLPGDGRGYTF
CDR3nt: TGTGCCAGCAGTTTACCCGGTGACGGACGAGGCTACACCTTC

j_gene: TRBJ1-1
abundance: NA
v_gene: TRBV7-2
d_gene: NA
CDR3aa: CASSLQGWGTEAFF
CDR3nt: TGTGCCAGCAGCCTCCAGGGTTGGGGCACTGAAGCTTTCTTT

j_gene: TRBJ1-6
abundance: many
v_gene: TRBV6-1
d_gene: NA
CDR3aa: CASILQTNSPLHF
CDR3nt: TGTGCCAGCATCCTTCAGACCAATTCACCCCTCCACTTT

j_gene: TRBJ2-5
abundance: few
v_gene: TRBV5-1
d_gene: NA
CDR3aa: CARGCVDQYF
CDR3nt: TGCGCCCGAGGTTGTGTAGACCAGTACTTC

j_gene: TRBJ2-3
abundance: many
v_gene: TRBV6-7
d_gene: TRBD2
CDR3aa: CASSYSFLTSGGITPSTDTQYF
CDR3nt: TGTGCCAGCAGTTACTCGTTTTTAACTAGCGGGGGAATAACCCCTAGCACAGATACGCAGTATTTT